This entry lists 16 T cell receptor beta chains sequenced from one sample in a study of cytomegalovirus exposure and HLA in healthy donors. The PCR was carried out with 60 Vbeta primers and 13 Jbeta primers. Using immunoSEQ multiplex PCR, the repertoire was profiled, and TCRdb retains in-frame clones only, with some absent. The data show approximately 110,000 clones, under 85% seen once. The sequenced sample consisted of PBMCs. The receptors here all came from a man younger than 40 in good health and CMV-seronegative.

The J gene is TRBJ2-2, the V gene TRBV30, with TRBD1 as a possible D gene (6 bases). The germline gives CDR1 GTSNPN, CDR2 SVGIG (reference sequence). V was trimmed by 1 base and J by 3 bases, leaving 9 bases between them. The CDR3 has 14 amino acids. CDR3 residues: CAWSEGVDTGELFF. CDR3 coding DNA: TGTGCCTGGAGTGAGGGGGTGGACACCGGGGAGCTGTTTTTT.

The gene calls are TRBV5-1 and TRBJ2-7, with TRBD2 as a possible D gene (6 bases). Germline CDR1 and CDR2: SGHRS and YFSETQ. The length of the CDR3 is 13 residues. V gave up 4 bases and J gave up 11 bases, with 19 bases separating them. This CDR3 is CASSTTTREEKYF. The CDR3 DNA sequence: TGCGCCAGCAGCACGACGACTAGGGAGGAAAAGTACTTC. The variable domain in full, completed from reference TRBV5-1 and TRBJ2-7, reads KAGVTQTPRYLIKTRGQQVTLSCSPISGHRSVSWYQQTPGQGLQFLFEYFSETQRNKGNFPGRFSGRQFSNSRSEMNVSTLELGDSALYLCASSTTTREEKYFGPGTRLTVT.

This chain joins TRBV4-1 and TRBJ1-4, with D unclear. The CDR3 has 17 amino acids. Trimming removed 5 bases from V and 4 bases from J, with 20 bases in between. CDR1 MGHRA and CDR2 YSYEKL come from the germline V gene. This CDR3 is CASSLRTPGILNEKLFF. The CDR3 nucleotides read TGCGCCAGCAGCTTACGAACGCCGGGGATCCTTAATGAAAAACTGTTTTTT.

With regard to this clone: An end of the junction differs from the germline gene, which may be a read error. The chain employs TRBV5-1 and TRBJ2-4; 7 bases fit TRBD1. Germline loops: CDR1 SGHRS, CDR2 YFSETQ. This CDR3 is built from 13 residues. The CDR3, as DNA: TGCGCCAGCAGCTTGGGACAGGGTGTTCCGTATAGGTTC. The encoded protein is CASSLGQGVPYRF.

The rearrangement uses TRBV18 and TRBJ2-7; D unclear. This CDR3 comprises 13 residues. Germline loops: CDR1 KGHSH, CDR2 LQKENI. V was shortened by 2 bases and J by 2 bases, with 7 bases between the two germline ends. CDR3: CASSPGVPYEQYF. The CDR3 bases are TGTGCCAGCTCACCAGGAGTGCCCTACGAGCAGTACTTC.

The chain couples TRBV10-3 to TRBJ2-5, with 7 positions matching TRBD2. The CDR3 contains 16 residues. V lost 0 bases, J lost 4 bases, and 8 bases stayed unmatched. Germline CDR1 is ENHRY and CDR2 is SYGVKD. The CDR3 bases are TGTGCCATCAGTGAGTCTCAGCGGGGTGGTGTAGAGACCCAGTACTTC. Translating gives CAISESQRGGVETQYF.

This chain links TRBV7-9 with TRBJ2-6; TRBD2 might be the D (7 bases). CDR1 is SEHNR and CDR2 is FQNEAQ in the germline V gene (reference sequence). The V end lost 5 bases, the J end lost 0 bases, and 11 bases lay between the germline ends. There are 16 residues in the CDR3. Written as DNA, the CDR3 is TGTGCCAGCAGCGAGGGGGGGTCCTCTGGGGCCAACGTCCTGACTTTC. This encodes CASSEGGSSGANVLTF. Together with reference TRBV7-9 and TRBJ2-6, the CDR3 gives the full variable domain: DTGVSQNPRHKITKRGQNVTFRCDPISEHNRLYWYRQTLGQGPEFLTYFQNEAQLEKSRLLSDRFSAERPKGSFSTLEIQRTEQGDSAMYLCASSEGGSSGANVLTFGAGSRLTVL.

V usage is TRBV7-8 and J usage is TRBJ1-1; 8 nucleotides match TRBD1. CDR1 and CDR2 from the germline V gene are SGHVS and FQNEAQ. CDR3 length: 14 amino acids. The junction had 6 bases not matched to a gene; V was cut back by 4 bases and J by 5 bases. Here the CDR3 DNA reads TGTGCCAGCAGCTGGAGACAGGGGCGAACTGAAGCTTTCTTT. It encodes CASSWRQGRTEAFF.

V is TRBV28 and J is TRBJ1-1, with D maybe TRBD1 (6 bases). Germline CDR1 and CDR2: MDHEN and SYDVKM. CDR3 size: 14 residues. Trimming left V 7 bases short and J 7 bases short, with 19 bases between. CDR3 residues: CASTNPQTGIEAFF. DNA of the CDR3: TGTGCCAGCACGAACCCTCAAACAGGGATTGAAGCTTTCTTT.

The rearrangement joins TRBV11-2 to TRBJ2-7; 8 bases agree with TRBD1. Unmatched junction bases numbered 8, after V lost 4 bases and J lost 6 bases. Germline loops: CDR1 SGHAT, CDR2 FQNNGV. The CDR3 covers 14 residues. CDR3 loop: CASSSGQGSGEQYF. The CDR3 DNA follows: TGTGCCAGCAGCTCTGGACAGGGATCGGGCGAGCAGTACTTC.

The rearrangement joins TRBV5-6 to TRBJ2-2; 10 nucleotides match TRBD2. CDR3 length: 16 residues. Germline loops: CDR1 SGHDT, CDR2 YYEEEE. V shed 4 bases and J 1 base; nucleotides not matched to a gene: 4. The CDR3 is CASSLPSGRNTGELFF. CDR3 sequence (DNA): TGTGCCAGCAGCCTCCCTAGCGGGAGGAACACCGGGGAGCTGTTTTTT.

There are a few counts of this clone. The chain carries TRBV4-3 and TRBJ1-4, with TRBD1 identical over 10 bases. Trimming at V came to 5 bases and at J to 7 bases, leaving 10 bases not matched to a gene. The CDR3 sequence is 16 residues long. CDR1 and CDR2 from the germline V gene are LGHNA and YSLEER. CDR3: CASSRGGWDRGEKLFF. As DNA, the CDR3 is TGCGCCAGCAGCAGAGGAGGTTGGGACAGGGGTGAAAAACTGTTTTTT.

The chain uses TRBV30 and TRBJ2-1; 7 nucleotides agree with TRBD2. The CDR3 loop spans 14 amino acids. The V gene's germline CDR1 is GTSNPN and CDR2 SVGIG (reference sequence). The trim removed 8 bases at V and 0 bases at J, leaving 7 bases unmatched. The CDR3 reads CASGVGGSYNEQFF. DNA of the CDR3: TGTGCCAGCGGGGTGGGGGGCTCCTACAATGAGCAGTTCTTC.

V and J are TRBV9 and TRBJ1-5; 10 bases map to TRBD1. V gave up 3 bases and J gave up 3 bases; unmatched junction bases: 9. The CDR3 runs 17 residues. The germline gives CDR1 SGDLS, CDR2 YYNGEE. This CDR3 is CASSGGAGTGVNQPQHF. The CDR3 DNA is TGTGCCAGCAGCGGGGGGGCTGGGACAGGGGTCAATCAGCCCCAGCATTTT.

This chain connects TRBV9 to TRBJ2-7, with D maybe TRBD2 (5 bases). CDR1 is SGDLS and CDR2 is YYNGEE in the germline V gene. CDR3 size: 14 residues. Trimming removed 0 bases at V and 3 bases at J, with 10 bases between. The CDR3 region is CASSVGLPGYEQYF. CDR3 sequence (DNA): TGTGCCAGCAGCGTAGGACTACCCGGCTACGAGCAGTACTTC.

The chain links TRBV25-1 to TRBJ2-1; 9 bases fit TRBD2. V dropped 8 bases and J dropped 8; count of bases not matched to a gene: 10. The CDR3 loop spans 14 amino acids. CDR1 and CDR2 (germline): MGHDK, SYGVNS. CDR3 loop: CASPKAGGRDEQFF. The CDR3 DNA sequence: TGTGCCAGCCCAAAAGCGGGGGGCCGGGATGAGCAGTTCTTC.